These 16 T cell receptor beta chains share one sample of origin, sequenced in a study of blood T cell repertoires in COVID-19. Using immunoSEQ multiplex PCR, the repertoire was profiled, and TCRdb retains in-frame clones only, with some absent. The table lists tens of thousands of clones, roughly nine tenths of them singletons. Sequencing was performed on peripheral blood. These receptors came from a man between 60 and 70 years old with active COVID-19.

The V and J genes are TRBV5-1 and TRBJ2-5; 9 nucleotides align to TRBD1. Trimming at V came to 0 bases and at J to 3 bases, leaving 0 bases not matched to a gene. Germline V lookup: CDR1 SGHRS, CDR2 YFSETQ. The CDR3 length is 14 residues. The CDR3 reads CASSLGTGEETQYF. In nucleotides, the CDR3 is TGCGCCAGCAGCTTGGGGACAGGGGAAGAGACCCAGTACTTC.

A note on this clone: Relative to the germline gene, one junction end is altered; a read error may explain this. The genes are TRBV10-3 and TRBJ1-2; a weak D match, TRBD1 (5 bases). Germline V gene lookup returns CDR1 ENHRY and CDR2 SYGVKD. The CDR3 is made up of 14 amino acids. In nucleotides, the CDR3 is TGTGTCATCAGTGAGTCTACAGGACCGAGGGGCTACACCTTC. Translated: CVISESTGPRGYTF.

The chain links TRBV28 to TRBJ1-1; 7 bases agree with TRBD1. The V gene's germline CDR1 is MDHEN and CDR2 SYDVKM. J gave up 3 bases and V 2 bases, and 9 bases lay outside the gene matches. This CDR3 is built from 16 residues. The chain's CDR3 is CASSLKMFTGDTEAFF. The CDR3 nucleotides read TGTGCCAGCAGTTTAAAAATGTTTACAGGGGACACTGAAGCTTTCTTT.

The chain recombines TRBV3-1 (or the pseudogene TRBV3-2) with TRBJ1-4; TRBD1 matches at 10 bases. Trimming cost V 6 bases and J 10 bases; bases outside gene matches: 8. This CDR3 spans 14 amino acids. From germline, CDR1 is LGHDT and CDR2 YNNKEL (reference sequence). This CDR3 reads CASRGDRGQGKLFF. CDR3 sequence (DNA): TGTGCCAGCAGGGGGGACAGGGGACAGGGAAAACTGTTTTTT.

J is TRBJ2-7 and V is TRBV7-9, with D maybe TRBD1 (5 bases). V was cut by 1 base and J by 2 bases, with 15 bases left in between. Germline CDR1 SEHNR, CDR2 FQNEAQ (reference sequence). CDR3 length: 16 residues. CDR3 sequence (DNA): TGTGCCAGCAGCTTAGTTGGACACCCGACCGCCTACGAGCAGTACTTC. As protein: CASSLVGHPTAYEQYF.

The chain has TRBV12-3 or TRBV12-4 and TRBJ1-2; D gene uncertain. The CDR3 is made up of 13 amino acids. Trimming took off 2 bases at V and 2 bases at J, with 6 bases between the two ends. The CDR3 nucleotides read TGTGCCAGCAGTTTATCTTCCAACTATGGCTACACCTTC. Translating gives CASSLSSNYGYTF.

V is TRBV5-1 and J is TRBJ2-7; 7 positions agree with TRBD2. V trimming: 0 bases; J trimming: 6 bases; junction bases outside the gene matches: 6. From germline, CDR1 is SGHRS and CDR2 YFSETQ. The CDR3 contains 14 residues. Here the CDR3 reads CASSLATGGGEQYF. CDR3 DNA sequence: TGCGCCAGCAGCTTGGCCACGGGGGGTGGCGAGCAGTACTTC.

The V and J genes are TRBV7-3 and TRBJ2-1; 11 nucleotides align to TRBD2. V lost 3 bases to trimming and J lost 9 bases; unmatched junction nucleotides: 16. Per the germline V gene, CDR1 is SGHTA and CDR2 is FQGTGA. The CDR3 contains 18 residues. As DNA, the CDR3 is TGTGCCAGCAGCTTGGGGGGCCCCCTAGCGGGGGGACCGGGTGAGCAGTTCTTC. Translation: CASSLGGPLAGGPGEQFF.

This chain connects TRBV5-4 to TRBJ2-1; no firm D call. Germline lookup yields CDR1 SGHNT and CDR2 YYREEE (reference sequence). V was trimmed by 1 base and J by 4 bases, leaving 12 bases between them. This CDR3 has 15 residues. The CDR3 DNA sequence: TGTGCCAGCAGCTTGAAGCTTCCGGGTTACAATGAGCAGTTCTTC. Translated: CASSLKLPGYNEQFF. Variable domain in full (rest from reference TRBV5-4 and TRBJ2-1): ETGVTQSPTHLIKTRGQQVTLRCSSQSGHNTVSWYQQALGQGPQFIFQYYREEENGRGNFPPRFSGLQFPNYSSELNVNALELDDSALYLCASSLKLPGYNEQFFGPGTRLTVL.

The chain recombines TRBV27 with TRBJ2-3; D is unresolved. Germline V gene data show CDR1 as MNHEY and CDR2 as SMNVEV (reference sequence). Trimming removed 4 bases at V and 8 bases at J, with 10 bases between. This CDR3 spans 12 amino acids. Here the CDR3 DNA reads TGTGCCAGCAGTTCCCCTCCCGGTACGCAGTATTTT. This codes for CASSSPPGTQYF.

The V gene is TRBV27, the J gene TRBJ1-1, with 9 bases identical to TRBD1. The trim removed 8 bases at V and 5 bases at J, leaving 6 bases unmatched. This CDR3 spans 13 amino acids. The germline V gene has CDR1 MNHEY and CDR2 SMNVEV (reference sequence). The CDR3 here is CASRDRATTEAFF. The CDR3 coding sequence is TGTGCCAGCCGGGACAGGGCGACGACTGAAGCTTTCTTT.

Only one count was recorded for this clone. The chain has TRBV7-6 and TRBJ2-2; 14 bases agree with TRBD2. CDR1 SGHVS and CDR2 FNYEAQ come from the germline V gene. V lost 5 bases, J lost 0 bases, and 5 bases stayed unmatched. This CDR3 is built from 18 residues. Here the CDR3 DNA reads TGTGCCAGCAGCCCTGGACTAGCGGGGGGCGCGAACACCGGGGAGCTGTTTTTT. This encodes CASSPGLAGGANTGELFF.

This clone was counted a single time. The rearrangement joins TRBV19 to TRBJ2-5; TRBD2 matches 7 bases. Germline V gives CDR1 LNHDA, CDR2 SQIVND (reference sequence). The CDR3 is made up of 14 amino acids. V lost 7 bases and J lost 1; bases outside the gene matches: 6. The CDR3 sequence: CASNAGDFQETQYF. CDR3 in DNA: TGTGCCAGTAATGCGGGGGACTTCCAAGAGACCCAGTACTTC.

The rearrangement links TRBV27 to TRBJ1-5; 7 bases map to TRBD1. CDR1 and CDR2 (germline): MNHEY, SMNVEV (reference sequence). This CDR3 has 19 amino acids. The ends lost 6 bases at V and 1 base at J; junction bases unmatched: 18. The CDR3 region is CASRPRLGQNPKSNQPQHF. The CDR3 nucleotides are TGTGCCAGCAGGCCCCGATTGGGACAGAACCCTAAGAGCAATCAGCCCCAGCATTTT.

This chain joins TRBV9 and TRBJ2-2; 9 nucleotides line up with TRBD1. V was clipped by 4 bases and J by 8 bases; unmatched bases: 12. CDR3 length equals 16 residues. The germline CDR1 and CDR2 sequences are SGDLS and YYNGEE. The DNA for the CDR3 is TGTGCCAGCAGCCCCCGGGACAGGGCCCCTATAGGGGAGCTGTTTTTT. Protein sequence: CASSPRDRAPIGELFF.

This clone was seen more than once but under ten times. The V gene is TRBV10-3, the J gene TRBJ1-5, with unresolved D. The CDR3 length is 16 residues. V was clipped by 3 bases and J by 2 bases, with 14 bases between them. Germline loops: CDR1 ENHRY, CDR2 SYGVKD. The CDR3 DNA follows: TGTGCCATCAGTGAACTACAAGGTCGGGGCAATCAGCCCCAGCATTTT. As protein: CAISELQGRGNQPQHF.